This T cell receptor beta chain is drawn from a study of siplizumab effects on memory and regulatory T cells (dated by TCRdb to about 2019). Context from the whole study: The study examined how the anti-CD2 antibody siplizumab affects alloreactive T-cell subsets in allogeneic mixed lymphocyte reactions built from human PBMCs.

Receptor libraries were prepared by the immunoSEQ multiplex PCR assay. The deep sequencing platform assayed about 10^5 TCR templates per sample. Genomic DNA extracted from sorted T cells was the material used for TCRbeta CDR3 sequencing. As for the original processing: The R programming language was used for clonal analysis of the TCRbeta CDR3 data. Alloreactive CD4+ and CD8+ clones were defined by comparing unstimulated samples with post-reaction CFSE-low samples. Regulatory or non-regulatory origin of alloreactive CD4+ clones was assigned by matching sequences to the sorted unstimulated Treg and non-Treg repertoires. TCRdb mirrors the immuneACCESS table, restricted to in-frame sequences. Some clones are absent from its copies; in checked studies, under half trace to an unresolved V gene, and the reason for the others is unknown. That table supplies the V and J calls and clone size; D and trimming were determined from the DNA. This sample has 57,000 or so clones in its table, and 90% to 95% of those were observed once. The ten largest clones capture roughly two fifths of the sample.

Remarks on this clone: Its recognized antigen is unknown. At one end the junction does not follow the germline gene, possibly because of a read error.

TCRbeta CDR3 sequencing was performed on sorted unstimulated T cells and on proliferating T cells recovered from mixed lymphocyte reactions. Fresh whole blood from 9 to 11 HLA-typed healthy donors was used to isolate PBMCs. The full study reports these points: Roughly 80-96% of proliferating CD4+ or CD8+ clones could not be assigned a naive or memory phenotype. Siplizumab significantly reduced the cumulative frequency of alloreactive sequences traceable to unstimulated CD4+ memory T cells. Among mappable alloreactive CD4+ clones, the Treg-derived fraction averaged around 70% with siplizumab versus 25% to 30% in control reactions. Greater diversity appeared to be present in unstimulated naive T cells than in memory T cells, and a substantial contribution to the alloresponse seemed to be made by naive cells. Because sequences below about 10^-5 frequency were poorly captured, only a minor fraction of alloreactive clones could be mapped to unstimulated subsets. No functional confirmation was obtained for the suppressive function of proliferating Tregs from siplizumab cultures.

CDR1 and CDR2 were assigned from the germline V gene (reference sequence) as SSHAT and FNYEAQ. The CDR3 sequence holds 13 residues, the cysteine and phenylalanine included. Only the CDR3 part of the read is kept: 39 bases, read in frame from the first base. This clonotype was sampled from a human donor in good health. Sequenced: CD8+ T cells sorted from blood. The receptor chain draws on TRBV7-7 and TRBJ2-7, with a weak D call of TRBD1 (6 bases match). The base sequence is TGTGCTAGCAGCCCCGGACAGCACTACGAGCAGTACTTC. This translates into CASSPGQHYEQYF.